This entry features one T cell receptor (beta chain) sequence. Each recovered donor of Cohort 3 presented with two negative PCRs, clearance, or symptom resolution. This specimen belongs to a study of blood T cell repertoires in COVID-19. Profiling relied on immunoSEQ multiplex PCR, and the TCRdb table lists in-frame clones only, not all of them. Of roughly 150,000 clones in the sample, roughly 80% were seen once. This CDR3 is 15 amino acids long. CDR1 is LGHDT, CDR2 YNNKEL, per germline (reference sequence). V was clipped by 2 bases and J by 0 bases, with 8 bases between them. The rearrangement links TRBV3-1 (or the pseudogene TRBV3-2) to TRBJ2-4; TRBD1 might be the D (6 bases). The receptor was isolated from a man aged 50 to 60 who had recovered from COVID-19. The specimen sequenced was PBMCs or T cells enriched from blood (not recorded which). In DNA, the CDR3 is TGTGCCAGCAGCCAAACCAGGGGAGCCAAAAACATTCAGTACTTC. As protein: CASSQTRGAKNIQYF.